Listed below are T cell receptor beta chains from one sample, sequenced in a study of blood T cell repertoires in COVID-19. Sequenced by immunoSEQ multiplex PCR; TCRdb stores in-frame clones only, minus some. This table has about 64,000 clones, over 60% appearing once. Specimen: peripheral blood. These receptor sequences come from a human donor in a cohort sampled during active COVID-19. Each CDR3 is given with its conserved first and last residue. D genes are given only for firm matches. Size is omitted from some rows. Given values are once, few, many or a class for expanded clones.

>TRBJ2-3|TRBV2|-|once
TGTGCCAGCGGTAGACGGGGGAGCACAGATACGCAGTATTTT
CASGRRGSTDTQYF
>TRBJ2-5|TRBV24-1|-|-
TGTGCCACCCAGGGGCTGGGGTCGCAAGAGACCCAGTACTTC
CATQGLGSQETQYF
>TRBJ2-2|TRBV19|TRBD2|few
TGTGCCAGTAGTATTCAGCGGGGGGCAGCCGGGGAGCTGTTTTTT
CASSIQRGAAGELFF
>TRBJ2-7|TRBV15|-|once
TGTGCCACCAGCAGGCGGGACTCCTATGGTGAGCAGTACTTC
CATSRRDSYGEQYF
>TRBJ1-5|TRBV24-1|TRBD1|-
TGTGCCACCAGTTCTGGACAGGGGAATCAGCCCCAGCATTTT
CATSSGQGNQPQHF
>TRBJ2-5|TRBV7-8|TRBD1|few
TGTGCCAGCAGCCTTGGACAGGGTACCTACTTC
CASSLGQGTYF
>TRBJ2-5|TRBV30|-|-
TGTGCCTGGAGCGCACATAAAAGAGAGACCCAGTACTTC
CAWSAHKRETQYF
>TRBJ2-3|TRBV6-6|TRBD2|once
TGTGCCAGCAGTCGAAGCGGGGGGGAAGATACGCAGTATTTT
CASSRSGGEDTQYF
>TRBJ2-7|TRBV7-9|-|-
TGTGCCAGCAGCTCAACAGGGAAGTGGGAGCAGTACTTC
CASSSTGKWEQYF
>TRBJ1-2|TRBV6-1|TRBD1|-
TGTGCCAGCAGTGATCAGGACAGGAGAGGGGATAACTATGGCTACACCTTC
CASSDQDRRGDNYGYTF
>TRBJ2-1|TRBV4-1|TRBD2|-
TGCGCCAGCAGCCAAGAGGCGGGACTAGCGGGGCCCTACAATGAGCAGTTCTTC
CASSQEAGLAGPYNEQFF
>TRBJ2-5|TRBV20-1|-|-
TGCAGTGCTAGTGACCGGGAGACCCAGTACTTC
CSASDRETQYF
>TRBJ1-1|TRBV2|-|-
TGTGCCAGCAGGCTGGGACAACCCGAACGTACTGAAGCTTTCTTT
CASRLGQPERTEAFF
>TRBJ1-1|TRBV11-2|-|-
TGTGCCAGCAGCCTGATGAGTCTTACGGGCACTGAAGCTTTCTTT
CASSLMSLTGTEAFF
>TRBJ1-2|TRBV7-9|TRBD1|few
TGTGCCAGCAGCAACAGGGGAGCTAACTATGGCTACACCTTC
CASSNRGANYGYTF
>TRBJ2-1|TRBV11-3|TRBD2|-
TGTGCCAGCAGCGGCGGGACTAGCGGGGGGGCCCCTAGCTCCTACAATGAGCAGTTCTTC
CASSGGTSGGAPSSYNEQFF
>TRBJ1-2|TRBV5-5|-|-
TGTGCCAGCAGCTCGGGGGGCGCCTATGGCTACACCTTC
CASSSGGAYGYTF
>TRBJ1-4|TRBV9|-|-
TGTGCCAGCGCTAGGACAGCCAATGAAAAACTGTTTTTT
CASARTANEKLFF
>TRBJ2-1|TRBV7-9|-|once
TGTGCCAGCACACCCGGGGTGGTACACCGCACTTACAATGAGCAGTTCTTC
CASTPGVVHRTYNEQFF
>TRBJ1-2|TRBV5-1|TRBD1|-
TGCGCCAGCAGCCGCGACAGGGGGCAGGATGGCTACACCTTC
CASSRDRGQDGYTF
>TRBJ2-7|TRBV3-1/TRBV3-2|-|-
TGTGCCAGCAGCCAAGATCGTGGGCAGGTAGACAGCTCCTACGAGCAGTACTTC
CASSQDRGQVDSSYEQYF
>TRBJ2-1|TRBV4-1|TRBD1|once
TGCGCCAGCAGCTTCCGGGACAGGGGGCCTAATGAGCAGTTCTTC
CASSFRDRGPNEQFF
>TRBJ2-3|TRBV2|TRBD1|-
TGTGCCAGCAGGAGACAGGGGGCTACAGATACGCAGTATTTT
CASRRQGATDTQYF
>TRBJ1-1|TRBV24-1|-|-
TGTGCCACCAGAGGGGGTAGAGCTGAAGCTTTCTTT
CATRGGRAEAFF
>TRBJ2-5|TRBV6-5|TRBD1|once
TGTGCCAGCAGGGTGACAGGGACAGAGACCCAGTACTTC
CASRVTGTETQYF
>TRBJ1-1|TRBV28|TRBD1|-
TGTGCCAGCAGCAAATGGACAGGGGAGAACACTGAAGCTTTCTTT
CASSKWTGENTEAFF
>TRBJ2-7|TRBV20-1|-|-
TGCAGTGCTAGTACTGCGTCCTACGAGCAGTACTTC
CSASTASYEQYF
>TRBJ2-7|TRBV13|TRBD1|-
TGTGCCAGCAGCCCAGACCGGGACAGTACCATCTACGAGCAGTACTTC
CASSPDRDSTIYEQYF
>TRBJ1-2|TRBV6-6|-|-
TGTGCCAGCAGTTCGCTAGAAGAGGAGAGTGGTGGCTACACCTTC
CASSSLEEESGGYTF
>TRBJ2-3|TRBV18|TRBD1|-
TGTGCCAGCTCACCCAAGACAGGGAGCCGCACAGATACGCAGTATTTT
CASSPKTGSRTDTQYF
>TRBJ2-7|TRBV13|TRBD1|-
TGTGCCAGCAGCAACCGGGACAGGGGCTACGAGCAGTACTTC
CASSNRDRGYEQYF
>TRBJ2-1|TRBV4-2|-|-
TGTGCCAGCAGCCAAGATCGGGCAGGGTATGAGCAGTTCTTC
CASSQDRAGYEQFF
>TRBJ1-5|TRBV5-6|-|-
TGTGCCAGCAGCTTAAGGTCAGGGGATCAGCCCCAGCATTTT
CASSLRSGDQPQHF
>TRBJ2-7|TRBV14|TRBD2|-
TGTGCCAGCAGCCAAGGACTAGCGGGGGGATCCTACGAGCAGTACTTC
CASSQGLAGGSYEQYF
>TRBJ1-2|TRBV21-1|-|-
TGTGCCAGCAGACAAATAAGGACAGGGGATAACTATGGCTACACCTTC
CASRQIRTGDNYGYTF
>TRBJ2-1|TRBV5-6|TRBD2|-
TGTGCCAGCAGCTTGGGTCCCGGGGGGGGAACCTATGAGCAGTTCTTC
CASSLGPGGGTYEQFF
>TRBJ2-5|TRBV5-1|-|once
TGCGCCAGCAGCTTGGTGGGCCCGGGGAGAGAAGAGACCCAGTACTTC
CASSLVGPGREETQYF
>TRBJ1-2|TRBV2|-|-
TGTGCCAGCAGTGAAATCTTGACAGATCCATCCTATGGCTACACCTTC
CASSEILTDPSYGYTF
>TRBJ2-3|TRBV15|TRBD1|-
TGTGCCACCAGCTGGCAGGGGGCAACAGATACGCAGTATTTT
CATSWQGATDTQYF
>TRBJ2-7|TRBV7-9|-|many
TGTGCCAGCAGCACGGGTCTCACCTACGAGCAGTACTTC
CASSTGLTYEQYF
>TRBJ2-3|TRBV6-4|TRBD2|-
TGTGCCAGCAGTCAGACTAGCGGGGTAACAGATACGCAGTATTTT
CASSQTSGVTDTQYF
>TRBJ1-4|TRBV30|-|-
TGTGCCTGGAGTGTACTGGGCAGGGCACATGAAAAACTGTTTTTT
CAWSVLGRAHEKLFF
>TRBJ2-3|TRBV4-2|TRBD2|-
TGTGCCAGCAGCCAAGTACTAGCGGGGGGCGGGGCAGATACGCAGTATTTT
CASSQVLAGGGADTQYF
>TRBJ1-4|TRBV19|-|-
TGTGCCAGTGACCATGGGACACAAGAGGGGAAACTGTTTTTT
CASDHGTQEGKLFF
>TRBJ2-3|TRBV7-6|-|-
TGTGCCAGCAGCTTAGGGGCAGCCCCGAGCACAGATACGCAGTATTTT
CASSLGAAPSTDTQYF
>TRBJ2-2|TRBV5-4|TRBD2|-
TGTGCCAGCAGCTTGGCGCGGGGGTCGGGCGGGGAGCTGTTTTTT
CASSLARGSGGELFF